These 28 T cell receptor beta chains were sequenced from one sample in a study of T-cell memory formation after mild COVID-19. TCRdb independently ran MiXCR on the 5' RACE reads; one entry per CDR3 protein. This table holds around 250,000 distinct CDR3 sequences, approximately 16% found once. The sequenced sample consisted of PBMCs or a T cell subset sorted from them (not recorded which). These TCRs come from a man between 18 and 35 years old who had mild COVID-19 (a few samples of this study predate the infection). Cell type and time point are not known.

The J gene is TRBJ2-7, the V gene TRBV2; D uncertain. Trimming cost V 8 bases and J 0 bases, with 11 bases left between them. There are 13 residues in the CDR3. Germline loops: CDR1 SNHLY, CDR2 FYNNEI. The CDR3 loop reads CASRWTDSYEQYF. CDR3 DNA: TGTGCCAGCCGCTGGACCGACTCCTACGAGCAGTACTTC.

V gene TRBV11-1 combines with J gene TRBJ2-7, with D unclear. Per germline, CDR1 SGHAT and CDR2 FQDESV (reference sequence). V lost 5 bases and J lost 4, with 18 bases in between. The CDR3 runs 15 residues. The CDR3: CASSRNSLSRYEQYF. The CDR3, as DNA: TGTGCCAGCAGCCGAAACAGTCTTAGTCGGTACGAGCAGTACTTC. Looking up the rest from reference TRBV11-1 and TRBJ2-7 gives the full variable domain: EAEVAQSPRYKITEKSQAVAFWCDPISGHATLYWYRQILGQGPELLVQFQDESVVDDSQLPKDRFSAERLKGVDSTLKIQPAELGDSAMYLCASSRNSLSRYEQYFGPGTRLTVT.

The J gene is TRBJ2-5, the V gene TRBV15, with D perhaps matching TRBD1 or TRBD2 (5 bases each). Germline CDR1 reads LNHNV; CDR2 reads YYDKDF (reference sequence). CDR3 length: 16 amino acids. V lost 3 bases and J lost 5, with 19 bases in between. This chain's CDR3 is CATSSDGTERWETQYF. CDR3 DNA: TGTGCCACCAGCAGTGATGGGACCGAACGGTGGGAGACCCAGTACTTC.

The V call is TRBV4-3, the J call TRBJ2-5; D possibly corresponds to TRBD2 (6 bases). The CDR3 contains 14 residues. Between the trimmed V and J ends, which lost 4 bases and 1 base, there was a span of 10 bases. Looked up from germline, CDR1 is LGHNA and CDR2 is YSLEER. This CDR3 is CASSRVGGQETQYF. CDR3 bases: TGCGCCAGCAGCCGGGTCGGGGGCCAAGAGACCCAGTACTTC.

The rearrangement links TRBV7-8 to TRBJ1-3, with D perhaps TRBD1 (5 bases). The germline CDR1 and CDR2 sequences are SGHVS and FQNEAQ. V dropped 3 bases and J dropped 3 bases, with 12 bases sitting between them. This CDR3 is 15 amino acids long. CDR3 residues: CASSFTRVVGNTIYF. CDR3 DNA: TGTGCCAGCAGCTTTACCAGGGTGGTTGGAAACACCATATATTTT.

This chain connects TRBV10-3 to TRBJ2-2; the D is unclear. This CDR3 is built from 11 residues. The V gene lost 6 bases and the J gene lost 1 base, with 0 bases spanning the gap. CDR1 ENHRY and CDR2 SYGVKD come from the germline V gene. As DNA, the CDR3 is TGTGCCATCAGGAACACCGGGGAGCTGTTTTTT. Translating gives CAIRNTGELFF.

The CDR3: CASSYRRVANYGYTF. The CDR3 DNA is TGTGCCAGCAGTTATCGTCGGGTAGCTAACTATGGCTACACCTTC. This rearrangement joins TRBV6-5 to TRBJ1-2; no definite D call. The CDR3 runs 15 residues. The V gene lost 3 bases and the J gene lost 0 bases, with 11 bases spanning the gap. In germline, CDR1 is MNHEY, CDR2 SVGAGI.

This rearrangement joins TRBV9 to TRBJ2-7, with TRBD2 identical over 8 bases. The CDR3 spans 15 residues. Germline V gene lookup returns CDR1 SGDLS and CDR2 YYNGEE. With 0 bases clipped from V and 7 bases from J, the junction kept 9 bases outside the gene matches. The CDR3 spells CASSVGWTSSGEQYF. DNA for the CDR3: TGTGCCAGCAGCGTAGGGTGGACTAGCTCGGGGGAGCAGTACTTC.

The chain employs TRBV24-1 and TRBJ2-3, with 9 bases matching TRBD1. V lost 7 bases, J lost 0 bases, and 10 bases stayed unmatched. Germline CDR1 reads KGHDR; CDR2 reads SFDVKD. The CDR3 totals 17 residues. This CDR3 is CATSMSGQGHSTDTQYF. In DNA, the CDR3 is TGTGCCACCAGCATGTCGGGACAGGGACACAGCACAGATACGCAGTATTTT.

This clonotype has more than one count but fewer than ten. The DNA for the CDR3 is TGTGCCAGCAGCTTAGCTGGGGCCAGTAGCACAGATACGCAGTATTTT. Residues: CASSLAGASSTDTQYF. The chain has TRBV11-2 and TRBJ2-3; possibly TRBD1 for D (5 bases). From germline, CDR1 is SGHAT and CDR2 FQNNGV. Trimming shortened V by 1 base and J by 0 bases, and 11 bases separated the two germline ends. The CDR3 is 16 residues long.

This clonotype appeared a few times. The rearrangement uses TRBV27 and TRBJ2-1; D unclear. Germline-derived CDR1 and CDR2 are MNHEY and SMNVEV (reference sequence). V was cut by 5 bases and J by 0 bases, with 11 bases left in between. The CDR3 extends over 15 amino acids. The CDR3 protein is CASSRVGSSYNEQFF. The CDR3 DNA reads TGTGCCAGCAGTAGAGTAGGCAGCTCCTACAATGAGCAGTTCTTC.

This clonotype has more than one count but fewer than ten. The chain joins TRBV11-2 to TRBJ2-4, with D perhaps matching TRBD1 (6 bases). The CDR3 covers 16 residues. The V gene lost 5 bases and the J gene lost 0 bases, with 14 bases spanning the gap. The germline gives CDR1 SGHAT, CDR2 FQNNGV. The chain's CDR3 is CASSHRQDRAKNIQYF. CDR3 DNA sequence: TGTGCCAGCAGCCACAGACAGGATAGAGCCAAAAACATTCAGTACTTC. Looking up the rest from reference TRBV11-2 and TRBJ2-4 gives the full variable domain: EAGVAQSPRYKIIEKRQSVAFWCNPISGHATLYWYQQILGQGPKLLIQFQNNGVVDDSQLPKDRFSAERLKGVDSTLKIQPAKLEDSAVYLCASSHRQDRAKNIQYFGAGTRLSVL.

This clonotype was counted ten times or more. The CDR3 bases are TGCAGTGTACCACCTCTCTCCTACAATGAGCAGTTCTTC. It translates to CSVPPLSYNEQFF. The chain is built from TRBV20-1 and TRBJ2-1; D not resolved. CDR1 and CDR2 from the germline V gene are DFQATT and SNEGSKA (reference sequence). Trimming removed 7 bases from V and 0 bases from J, with 10 bases in between. This CDR3 contains 13 residues.

This clonotype was counted only a few times. The chain employs TRBV25-1 and TRBJ2-7, with D perhaps matching TRBD1 (6 bases). Trimming took off 6 bases at V and 4 bases at J, with 22 bases between the two ends. Germline V gene lookup returns CDR1 MGHDK and CDR2 SYGVNS. The CDR3 loop spans 16 amino acids. This CDR3 reads CASSPRGTTLGYEQYF. Here the CDR3 DNA reads TGTGCCAGCAGCCCAAGGGGGACCACCTTGGGTTACGAGCAGTACTTC.

V is TRBV6-5 and J is TRBJ1-6, with unresolved D. CDR3 size: 14 residues. V was shortened by 4 bases and J by 6 bases, with 10 bases between the two germline ends. CDR1 MNHEY and CDR2 SVGAGI come from the germline V gene. This chain's CDR3 is CASSSPWVNSPLHF. In DNA form, the CDR3 reads TGTGCCAGCAGTTCTCCCTGGGTTAATTCACCCCTCCACTTT.

This clonotype appeared a few times. V is TRBV4-3 and J is TRBJ1-5, with D uncertain. This CDR3 spans 15 amino acids. Germline CDR1 LGHNA, CDR2 YSLEER. The ends were cut back, 1 base at V and 4 bases at J, with 11 bases in the middle. In nucleotides, the CDR3 is TGCGCCAGCAGCCAAGGCGAAGGGCGTAATCAGCCCCAGCATTTT. Its translation is CASSQGEGRNQPQHF.

Many counts were recorded for this clonotype. The chain has TRBV18 and TRBJ1-6, with a tentative D call TRBD1 (5 bases). Germline lookup yields CDR1 KGHSH and CDR2 LQKENI. Trimming removed 6 bases from V and 5 bases from J, with 11 bases in between. The CDR3 runs 14 residues. CDR3 DNA sequence: TGTGCCAGCTCGGGGGAGTCAGATAATTCACCCCTCCACTTT. Translation: CASSGESDNSPLHF.

V gene TRBV5-1 combines with J gene TRBJ2-2; the D gene is possibly TRBD1 (5 bases). Germline V lookup: CDR1 SGHRS, CDR2 YFSETQ. This CDR3 contains 14 residues. V was clipped by 4 bases and J by 6 bases, with 13 bases between them. CDR3 coding DNA: TGCGCCAGCAGCGGCATTCAGGGTCCCGGGGAGCTGTTTTTT. This gives the protein CASSGIQGPGELFF.

This clonotype was counted only a few times. The chain recombines TRBV20-1 with TRBJ2-1; 7 bases line up with TRBD1. The CDR3 length is 14 residues. V trimming: 5 bases; J trimming: 2 bases; junction bases outside the gene matches: 6. Germline-derived CDR1 and CDR2 are DFQATT and SNEGSKA (reference sequence). This CDR3 reads CSASKTGPYNEQFF. The CDR3 bases are TGCAGTGCTTCTAAGACAGGGCCCTACAATGAGCAGTTCTTC.

The rearrangement uses TRBV6-2 or TRBV6-3 and TRBJ2-3; 7 nucleotides align to TRBD2. Germline-derived CDR1 and CDR2 are MNHEY and SVGEGT. With V trimmed by 8 bases and J by 1 base, 9 bases remained unmatched. The CDR3 contains 15 residues. CDR3 loop: CASSDPSGGTDTQYF. Written as DNA, the CDR3 is TGTGCCAGCTCCGACCCAAGCGGGGGCACAGATACGCAGTATTTT.

This sequence joins TRBV9 and TRBJ2-1; 10 nucleotides match TRBD1. Trimming cost V 2 bases and J 10 bases; bases outside gene matches: 6. Germline CDR1 reads SGDLS; CDR2 reads YYNGEE. This CDR3 has 14 residues. The CDR3 here is CASSVGQGVEEQFF. The CDR3 nucleotides read TGTGCCAGCAGCGTTGGACAGGGGGTAGAGGAGCAGTTCTTC.

There are many counts of this clonotype. The V gene is TRBV4-1, the J gene TRBJ2-4; tentatively, D is TRBD1 (5 bases). V gave up 0 bases and J gave up 1 base, with 19 bases separating them. Per the germline V gene, CDR1 is MGHRA and CDR2 is YSYEKL. The CDR3 sequence is 19 residues long. The DNA of the CDR3 is TGCGCCAGCAGCCAAGATAACAGGATCTTCGGTAGGGCCAAAAACATTCAGTACTTC. This translates into CASSQDNRIFGRAKNIQYF.

This clonotype was recorded only once. J is TRBJ2-3 and V is TRBV10-3; 8 nucleotides align to TRBD2. Per the germline V gene, CDR1 is ENHRY and CDR2 is SYGVKD. The CDR3 spans 13 residues. V trimming: 10 bases; J trimming: 1 base; junction bases outside the gene matches: 4. CDR3 sequence: CATRGGGTDTQYF. In DNA form, the CDR3 reads TGTGCCACCCGGGGGGGTGGCACAGATACGCAGTATTTT.

Note on this clonotype: A read error may be the cause here, since a much bigger clone is one base away. The rearrangement joins TRBV11-2 to TRBJ2-7; D remains unclear. The CDR3 has 12 residues. Germline V gene sequence: CDR1 SGHAT, CDR2 FQNNGV. The V gene lost 2 bases and the J gene lost 2 bases, with 4 bases spanning the gap. The CDR3 nucleotides are TGTGCCAGCAGCTTATCACCCTACGAGCAGTACTTC. Translating it yields CASSLSPYEQYF.

This rearrangement joins TRBV4-3 to TRBJ2-7; D gene unclear. Germline CDR1 is LGHNA and CDR2 is YSLEER. This CDR3 is built from 14 residues. V dropped 0 bases and J dropped 2 bases, with 8 bases sitting between them. CDR3 nucleotides: TGCGCCAGCAGCCAAGATCTGGGTGCCTACGAGCAGTACGTC. Amino acids: CASSQDLGAYEQYV.

A few counts support this clonotype. V gene TRBV4-1 combines with J gene TRBJ2-1; D uncertain. The V end lost 0 bases, the J end lost 4 bases, and 7 bases lay between the germline ends. The CDR3 length is 14 residues. Germline V gene data show CDR1 as MGHRA and CDR2 as YSYEKL. CDR3 residues: CASSQEPGYNEQFF. CDR3 DNA: TGCGCCAGCAGCCAAGAACCCGGTTACAATGAGCAGTTCTTC.

This clonotype has a handful of counts. This chain links TRBV6-5 with TRBJ2-5; TRBD2 matches 13 bases. Trimming cost V 7 bases and J 3 bases; bases outside gene matches: 11. The CDR3 is made up of 17 amino acids. Germline lookup yields CDR1 MNHEY and CDR2 SVGAGI. In DNA, the CDR3 is TGTGCCAGCACCCCGGGACTAGCGGGGTATACTGAAGAGACCCAGTACTTC. Translated: CASTPGLAGYTEETQYF.

This rearrangement joins TRBV7-3 to TRBJ1-2; no clear D gene. Germline CDR1 SGHTA, CDR2 FQGTGA. Trimming took 2 bases from V and 7 from J, leaving 11 bases between them. The CDR3 is 13 residues long. Here the CDR3 reads CASSLQFGGGYTF. In nucleotides, the CDR3 is TGTGCCAGCAGCTTACAGTTCGGAGGTGGCTACACCTTC.